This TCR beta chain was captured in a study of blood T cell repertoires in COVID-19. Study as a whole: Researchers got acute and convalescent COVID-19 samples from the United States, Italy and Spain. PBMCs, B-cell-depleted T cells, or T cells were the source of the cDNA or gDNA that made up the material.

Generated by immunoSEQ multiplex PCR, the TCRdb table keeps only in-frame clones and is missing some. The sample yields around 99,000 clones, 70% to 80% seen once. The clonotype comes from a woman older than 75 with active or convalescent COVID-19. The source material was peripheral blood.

The CDR3 DNA sequence: TGTGCCAGCCACGGACAGGGGGGAAGCAATCAGCCCCAGCATTTT. Protein sequence: CASHGQGGSNQPQHF. This chain connects TRBV6-5 to TRBJ1-5, with 10 bases aligning to TRBD1. The ends lost 8 bases at V and 1 base at J; junction bases unmatched: 5. The length of the CDR3 is 15 residues. Germline assignment: CDR1 MNHEY and CDR2 SVGAGI.